This entry lists 15 T cell receptor beta chains sequenced from one sample in a study of shared clonotypes between healthy human individuals. Only in-frame clones appear in the TCRdb table, and some are missing; sequencing was by immunoSEQ multiplex PCR. The sample has about 2 million clones, 95% seen once. Sequenced: naive CD4+ T cells sorted from blood. The sample's subset: CD45RA+ positively selected. The receptors were gathered from a man between 18 and 29 years old in good health.

The chain uses TRBV7-9 and TRBJ2-3; no definite D call. Germline CDR1 is SEHNR and CDR2 is FQNEAQ (reference sequence). V gave up 5 bases and J gave up 0 bases, with 12 bases separating them. This CDR3 has 15 amino acids. In DNA, the CDR3 is TGTGCCAGCAGCGTATCGGAGACTAGCACAGATACGCAGTATTTT. This gives the protein CASSVSETSTDTQYF.

This clone appeared a single time. In DNA form, the CDR3 reads TGTGCCAGCAGCCCGGGACAGTTCCCTGAAGCTTTCTTT. It yields the protein CASSPGQFPEAFF. The chain has TRBV7-2 and TRBJ1-1, with TRBD1 identical over 7 bases. Germline V lookup: CDR1 SGHTA, CDR2 FQGNSA. Germline trimming cut 5 bases from V and 6 bases from J; bases unmatched to any gene: 6. The CDR3 length is 13 residues.

Worth noting for this clone: Distinct nucleotide sequences in the sample also encode this CDR3. The chain couples TRBV6-1 to TRBJ1-5; D is undetermined. CDR3 length: 13 residues. From germline, CDR1 is MNHNS and CDR2 SASEGT. The germline V and J ends were trimmed by 0 bases and 4 bases, with 4 bases remaining between them. The CDR3 here is CASSEARNQPQHF. Here the CDR3 DNA reads TGTGCCAGCAGTGAAGCTAGGAATCAGCCCCAGCATTTT.

This clone was detected once. The chain links TRBV4-1 to TRBJ2-1; 8 bases map to TRBD1. The CDR3 is 14 residues long. Germline assignment: CDR1 MGHRA and CDR2 YSYEKL. V dropped 4 bases and J dropped 5; count of bases not matched to a gene: 4. CDR3 DNA sequence: TGCGCCAGCAGCCGACAGGGGAGAGACAATGAGCAGTTCTTC. Its translation is CASSRQGRDNEQFF.

V and J are TRBV7-9 and TRBJ2-7; D is perhaps TRBD2 (6 bases). This CDR3 is 13 amino acids long. The V gene lost 5 bases and the J gene lost 9 bases, with 17 bases spanning the gap. From germline, CDR1 is SEHNR and CDR2 FQNEAQ (reference sequence). This CDR3 is CASSPGPGLRQYF. The CDR3 DNA is TGTGCCAGCAGCCCCGGACCGGGACTCAGGCAGTACTTC.

A remark on this clone: The same CDR3 can be traced to other DNA sequences in this sample. The CDR3 bases are TGCAGCGTTGAGGAGGGGTCCTACGAGCAGTACTTC. Protein product: CSVEEGSYEQYF. This chain joins TRBV29-1 and TRBJ2-7; perhaps TRBD2 as D (6 bases). This CDR3 is built from 12 residues. Germline V gene sequence: CDR1 SQVTM, CDR2 ANQGSEA. V lost 3 bases, J lost 1 base, and 7 bases lay in between.

In regard to this clone: Other DNA sequences within the sample encode an identical CDR3. The chain is built from TRBV30 and TRBJ1-5; D possibly corresponds to TRBD1 (5 bases). There are 13 residues in the CDR3. CDR1 is GTSNPN and CDR2 is SVGIG in the germline V gene (reference sequence). The germline V and J ends were trimmed by 3 bases and 4 bases, with 10 bases remaining between them. CDR3 nucleotide sequence: TGTGCCTGGAGGGGCCAGGGTAATCAGCCCCAGCATTTT. Amino acids: CAWRGQGNQPQHF.

This chain uses TRBV6-1 with TRBJ1-6; D gene unclear. V lost 5 bases and J lost 14, with 16 bases in between. Looked up from germline, CDR1 is MNHNS and CDR2 is SASEGT. This CDR3 is built from 13 residues. The CDR3 nucleotides read TGTGCCAGCAGTACCGAGGCCCAATCATCCCTCCACTTT. The encoded protein is CASSTEAQSSLHF.

The J gene is TRBJ2-7, the V gene TRBV6-5; the D gene is possibly TRBD2 (6 bases). V was clipped by 0 bases and J by 5 bases, with 17 bases between them. The germline gives CDR1 MNHEY, CDR2 SVGAGI. The CDR3 sequence is 16 residues long. The CDR3 here is CASSYSGGVAINEQYF. CDR3 in DNA: TGTGCCAGCAGTTACTCTGGCGGGGTTGCCATTAACGAGCAGTACTTC.

The rearrangement uses TRBV29-1 and TRBJ1-2; D uncertain. Germline CDR1 reads SQVTM; CDR2 reads ANQGSEA. CDR3 length: 14 amino acids. Trimming left V 1 base short and J 6 bases short, with 15 bases between. Written as DNA, the CDR3 is TGCAGCGTTGAAGGCGGGTCGGGAATCCATGGCTACACCTTC. It yields the protein CSVEGGSGIHGYTF.

Concerning this clone: The sample carries other DNA sequences with the same CDR3. The chain carries TRBV2 and TRBJ1-4; weak D call: TRBD1 (5 bases). This CDR3 contains 13 residues. Trimming took 6 bases from V and 2 from J, leaving 7 bases between them. Germline V gene data show CDR1 as SNHLY and CDR2 as FYNNEI. Here the CDR3 DNA reads TGTGCCAGCAGAGGGGTGACTAATGAAAAACTGTTTTTT. It specifies CASRGVTNEKLFF.

This clone was observed a handful of times. The sample holds other DNA sequences that translate to the same CDR3. The J gene is TRBJ2-3, the V gene TRBV5-1; D is perhaps TRBD1 (5 bases). The CDR3 is 12 residues long. Germline assignment: CDR1 SGHRS and CDR2 YFSETQ. The ends were cut back, 4 bases at V and 4 bases at J, with 7 bases in the middle. The chain's CDR3 is CASSAGSDTQYF. CDR3 coding DNA: TGCGCCAGCAGCGCAGGGTCAGATACGCAGTATTTT. Using reference TRBV5-1 and TRBJ2-3 for the parts outside the CDR3, the full variable domain is KAGVTQTPRYLIKTRGQQVTLSCSPISGHRSVSWYQQTPGQGLQFLFEYFSETQRNKGNFPGRFSGRQFSNSRSEMNVSTLELGDSALYLCASSAGSDTQYFGPGTRLTVL.

A note on this clone: The sample contains more than one DNA sequence encoding this CDR3. The chain carries TRBV6-5 and TRBJ1-1; D is unresolved. Germline CDR1 reads MNHEY; CDR2 reads SVGAGI. This CDR3 is 13 amino acids long. V gave up 6 bases and J gave up 5 bases, with 13 bases separating them. The CDR3 DNA follows: TGTGCCAGCAGCCGCGGACCGGGTACTGAAGCTTTCTTT. This codes for CASSRGPGTEAFF.

V gene TRBV5-6 combines with J gene TRBJ2-7; no clear D. Germline V gene data show CDR1 as SGHDT and CDR2 as YYEEEE. The V gene lost 0 bases and the J gene lost 5 bases, with 12 bases spanning the gap. The length of the CDR3 is 14 residues. The CDR3 loop reads CASSLGAPSHEQYF. The DNA of the CDR3 is TGTGCCAGCAGCTTGGGGGCTCCGAGCCACGAGCAGTACTTC.

The V call is TRBV19, the J call TRBJ1-1; 7 bases fit TRBD1. This CDR3 has 13 amino acids. Germline CDR1 and CDR2: LNHDA and SQIVND (reference sequence). V lost 4 bases and J lost 1; bases outside the gene matches: 0. The CDR3 DNA reads TGTGCCAGTAGTAACAGGGGGAACACTGAAGCTTTCTTT. It yields the protein CASSNRGNTEAFF.